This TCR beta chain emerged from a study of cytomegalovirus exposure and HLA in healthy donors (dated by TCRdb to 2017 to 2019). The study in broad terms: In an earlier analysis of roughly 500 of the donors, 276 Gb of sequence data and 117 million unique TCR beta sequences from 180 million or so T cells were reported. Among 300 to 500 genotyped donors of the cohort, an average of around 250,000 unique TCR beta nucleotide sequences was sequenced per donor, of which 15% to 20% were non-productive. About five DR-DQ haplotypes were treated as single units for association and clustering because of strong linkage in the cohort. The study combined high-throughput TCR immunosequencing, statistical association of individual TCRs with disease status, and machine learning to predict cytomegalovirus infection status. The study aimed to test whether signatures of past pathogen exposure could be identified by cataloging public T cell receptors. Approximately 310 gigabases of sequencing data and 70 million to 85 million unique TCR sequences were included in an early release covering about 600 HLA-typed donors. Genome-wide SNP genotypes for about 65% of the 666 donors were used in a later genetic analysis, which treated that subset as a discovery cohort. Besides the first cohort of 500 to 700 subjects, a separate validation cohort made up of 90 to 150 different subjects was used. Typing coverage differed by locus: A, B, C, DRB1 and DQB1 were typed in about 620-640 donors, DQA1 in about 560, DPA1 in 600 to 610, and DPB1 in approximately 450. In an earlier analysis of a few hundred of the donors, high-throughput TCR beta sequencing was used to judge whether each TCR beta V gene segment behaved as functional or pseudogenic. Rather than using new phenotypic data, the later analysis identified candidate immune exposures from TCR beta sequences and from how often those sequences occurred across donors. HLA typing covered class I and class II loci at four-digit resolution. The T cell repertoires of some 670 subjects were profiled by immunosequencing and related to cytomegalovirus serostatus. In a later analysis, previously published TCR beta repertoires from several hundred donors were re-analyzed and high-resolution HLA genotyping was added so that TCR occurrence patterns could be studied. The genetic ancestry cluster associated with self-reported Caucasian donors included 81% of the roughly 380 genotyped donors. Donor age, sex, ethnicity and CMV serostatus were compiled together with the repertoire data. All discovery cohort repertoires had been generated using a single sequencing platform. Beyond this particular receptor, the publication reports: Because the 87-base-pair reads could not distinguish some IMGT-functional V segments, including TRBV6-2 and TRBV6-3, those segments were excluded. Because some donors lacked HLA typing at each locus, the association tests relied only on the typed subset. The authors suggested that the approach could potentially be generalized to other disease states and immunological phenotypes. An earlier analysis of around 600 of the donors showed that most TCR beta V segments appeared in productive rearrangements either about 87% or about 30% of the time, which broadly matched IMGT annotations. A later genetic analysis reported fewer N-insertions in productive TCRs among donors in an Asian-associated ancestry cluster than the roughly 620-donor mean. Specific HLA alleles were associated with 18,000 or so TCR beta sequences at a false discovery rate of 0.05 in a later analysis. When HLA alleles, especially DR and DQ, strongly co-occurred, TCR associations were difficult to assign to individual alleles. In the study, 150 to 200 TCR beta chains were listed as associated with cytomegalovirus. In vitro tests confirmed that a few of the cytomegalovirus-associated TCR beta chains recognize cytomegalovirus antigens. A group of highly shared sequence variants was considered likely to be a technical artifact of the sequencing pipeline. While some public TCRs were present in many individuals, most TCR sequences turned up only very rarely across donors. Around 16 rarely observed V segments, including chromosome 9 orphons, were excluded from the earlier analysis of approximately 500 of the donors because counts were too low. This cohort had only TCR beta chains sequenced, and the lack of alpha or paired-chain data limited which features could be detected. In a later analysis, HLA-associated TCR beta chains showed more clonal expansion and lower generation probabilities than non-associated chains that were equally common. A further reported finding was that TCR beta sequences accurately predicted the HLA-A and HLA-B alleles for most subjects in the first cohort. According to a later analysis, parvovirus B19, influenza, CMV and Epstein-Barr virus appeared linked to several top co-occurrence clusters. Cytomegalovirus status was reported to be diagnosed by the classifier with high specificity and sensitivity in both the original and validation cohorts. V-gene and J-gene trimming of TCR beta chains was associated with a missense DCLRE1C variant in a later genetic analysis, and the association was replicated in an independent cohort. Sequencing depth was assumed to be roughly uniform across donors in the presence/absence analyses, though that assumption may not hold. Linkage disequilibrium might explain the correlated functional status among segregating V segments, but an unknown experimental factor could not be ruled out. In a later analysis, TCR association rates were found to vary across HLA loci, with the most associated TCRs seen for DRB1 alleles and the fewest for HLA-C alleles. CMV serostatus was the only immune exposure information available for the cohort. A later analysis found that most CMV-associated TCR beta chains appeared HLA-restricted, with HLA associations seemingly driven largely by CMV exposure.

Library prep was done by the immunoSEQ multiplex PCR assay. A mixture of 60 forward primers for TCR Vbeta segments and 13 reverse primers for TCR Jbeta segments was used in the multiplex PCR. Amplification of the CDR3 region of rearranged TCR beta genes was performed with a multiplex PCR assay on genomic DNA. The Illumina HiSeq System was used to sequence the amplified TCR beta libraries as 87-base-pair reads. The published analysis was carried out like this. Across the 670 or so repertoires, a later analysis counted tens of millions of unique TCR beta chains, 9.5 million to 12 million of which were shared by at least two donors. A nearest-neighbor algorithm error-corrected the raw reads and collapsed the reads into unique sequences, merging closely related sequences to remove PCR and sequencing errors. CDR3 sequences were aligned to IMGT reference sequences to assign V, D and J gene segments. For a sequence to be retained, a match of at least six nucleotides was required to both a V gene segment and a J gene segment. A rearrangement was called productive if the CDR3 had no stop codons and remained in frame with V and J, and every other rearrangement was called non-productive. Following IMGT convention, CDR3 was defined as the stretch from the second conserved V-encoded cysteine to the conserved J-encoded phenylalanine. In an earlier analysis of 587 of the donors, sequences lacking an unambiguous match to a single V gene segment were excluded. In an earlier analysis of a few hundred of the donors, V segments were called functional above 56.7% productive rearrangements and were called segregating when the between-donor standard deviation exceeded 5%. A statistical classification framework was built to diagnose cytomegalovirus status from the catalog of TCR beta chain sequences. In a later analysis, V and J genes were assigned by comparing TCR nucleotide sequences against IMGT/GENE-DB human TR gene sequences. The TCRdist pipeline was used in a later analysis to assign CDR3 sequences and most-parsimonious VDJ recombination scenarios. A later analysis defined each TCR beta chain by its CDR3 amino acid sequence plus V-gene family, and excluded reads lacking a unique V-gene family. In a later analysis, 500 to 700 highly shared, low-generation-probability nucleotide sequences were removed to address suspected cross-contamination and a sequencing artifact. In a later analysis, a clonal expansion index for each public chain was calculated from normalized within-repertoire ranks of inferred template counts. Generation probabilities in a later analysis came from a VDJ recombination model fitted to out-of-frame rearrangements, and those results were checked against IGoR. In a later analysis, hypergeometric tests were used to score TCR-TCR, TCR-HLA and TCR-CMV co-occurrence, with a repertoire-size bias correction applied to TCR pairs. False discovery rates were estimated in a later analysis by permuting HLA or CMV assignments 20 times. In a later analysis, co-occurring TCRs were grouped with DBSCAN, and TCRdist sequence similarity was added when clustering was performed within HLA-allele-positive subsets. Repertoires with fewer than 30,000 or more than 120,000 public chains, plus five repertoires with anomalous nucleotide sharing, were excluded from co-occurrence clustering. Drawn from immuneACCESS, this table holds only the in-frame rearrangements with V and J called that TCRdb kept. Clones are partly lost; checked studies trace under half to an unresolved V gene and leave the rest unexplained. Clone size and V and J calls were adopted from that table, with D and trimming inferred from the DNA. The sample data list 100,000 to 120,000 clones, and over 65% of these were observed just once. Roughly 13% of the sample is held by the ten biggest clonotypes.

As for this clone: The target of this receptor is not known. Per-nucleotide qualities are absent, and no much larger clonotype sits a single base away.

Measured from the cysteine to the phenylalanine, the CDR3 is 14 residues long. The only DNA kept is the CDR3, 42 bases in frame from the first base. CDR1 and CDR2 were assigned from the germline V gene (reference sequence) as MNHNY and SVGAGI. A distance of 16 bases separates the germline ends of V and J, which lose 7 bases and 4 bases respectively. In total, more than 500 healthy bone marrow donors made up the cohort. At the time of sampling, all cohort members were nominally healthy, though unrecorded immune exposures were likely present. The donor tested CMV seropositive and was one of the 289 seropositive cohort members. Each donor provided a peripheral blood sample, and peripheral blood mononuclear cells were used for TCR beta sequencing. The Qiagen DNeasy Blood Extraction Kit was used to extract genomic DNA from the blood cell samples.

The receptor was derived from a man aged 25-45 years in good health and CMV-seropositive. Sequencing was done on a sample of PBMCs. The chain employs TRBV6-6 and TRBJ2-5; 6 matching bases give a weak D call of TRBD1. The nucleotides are TGTGCCAGCACCCTCCTACAGGGAAGAGAGACCCAGTACTTC. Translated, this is CASTLLQGRETQYF.